Included here is one T cell receptor (beta chain) sequence, with context. Its antigen remains unidentified. No per-base quality is available; no much larger clone lies one base away. This entry belongs to a study of post-analysis software for immune sequencing data (dated by TCRdb to between 2014 and 2017). Looking at the study overall: The recorded disease courses included relapsing-remitting, secondary progressive and progressive-relapsing multiple sclerosis, and some patients had no subtype annotation. The patient repertoires were set against around ten previously published healthy control repertoires from donors whose ages ranged from roughly 6 to 26 years. A subset of samples was prepared in parallel using single-end sample barcoding, then pooled and co-amplified after Illumina adapter ligation.

To demonstrate the VDJtools post-analysis software, TCR beta repertoires were profiled from the peripheral blood of about 14 young patients with multiple sclerosis. The patients with multiple sclerosis were children and adolescents between roughly 6 and 15 years of age. Libraries were prepared through PCR. Sequenced on an Illumina HiSeq 2500. Unique molecular identifiers were incorporated into TCR beta cDNA libraries to reduce PCR and sequencing biases. About 0.5 million cDNA molecules were obtained for every 1 to 10 million input T cells, so each molecule roughly corresponded to one T cell. Patient libraries were prepared and sequenced with the same protocol used for the earlier healthy control dataset. Samples belonging to the same batch were prepared together, multiplexed and sequenced on a shared HiSeq lane. Under the source paper's analysis protocol: Raw barcoded reads were processed with MIGEC, discarding single-read molecular identifier groups before consensus assembly and CDR3 extraction. Clonotype tables were post-analysed with VDJtools, and diversity was normalized by down-sampling all datasets to the smallest sample size. In repertoire overlap clustering, CDR3 amino acid sequences, but not nucleotide sequences, were matched to correct batch-related cross-sample contamination. Clones were called with MiXCR by TCRdb after fastp trimmed the public reads at Q25, and only in-frame beta chains were retained. CDR3 protein sequences are deduplicated, and each keeps its most common genes and DNA. These V and J calls originate from TCRdb's pipeline instead of the authors' own analysis. Across this sample there are hundreds of thousands of distinct CDR3 sequences, with approximately 59% seen only once. Together, the top ten hold 11% of the sample.

The study at large found these results: Direct clustering with F measure revealed strong co-clustering of samples prepared in the same batch, which led to a batch-effect correction. Compared with controls, multiple sclerosis patients had significantly lower normalized Chao1 diversity, a finding suggesting substantial peripheral T-cell clonal expansion. The multiple sclerosis patient group was slightly younger than the control group.

The receptor comes from a girl aged 2 to 10 with multiple sclerosis. The sample taken for sequencing was blood.

In nucleotides, the sequence is TGCGCCAGCAGCCCCCTGGGGGCCCGTAACCAGTACTTC. Its coded protein is CASSPLGARNQYF. Here the chain combines TRBV5-1 and TRBJ2-7, and perhaps TRBD1 as D gene, on 6 matching bases. Measured from the cysteine to the phenylalanine, the CDR3 is 13 residues long. Just the 39-base CDR3 DNA is kept, in frame starting at base 1. Trimming at the junction amounts to 4 bases on V and 10 bases on J, and the germline ends lie 18 bases apart. For CDR1 and CDR2, the germline V gene lists SGHRS and YFSETQ. When the CDR3 is completed using the reference TRBV5-1 and TRBJ2-7 genes on either side, the full variable domain is KAGVTQTPRYLIKTRGQQVTLSCSPISGHRSVSWYQQTPGQGLQFLFEYFSETQRNKGNFPGRFSGRQFSNSRSEMNVSTLELGDSALYLCASSPLGARNQYFGPGTRLTVT.